This entry lists 28 T cell receptor beta chains sequenced from one sample in a study of T-cell reconstitution after alpha-beta-depleted transplantation in children. Researchers prepared the TCRbeta library using unique molecular identifiers, the study reports. Each CDR3 protein gets one entry after TCRdb re-called the PCR reads with MiXCR. The sample has fewer than 85,000 distinct CDR3 sequences, around an eighth seen once; the top ten hold around a quarter. The specimen was PBMCs, mostly from graft donor cells, collected 180 days after TCRalphabeta/CD19-depleted stem cell transplant. All receptors derive from a male patient under 10 years old who had a stem cell transplant for acute lymphoblastic leukemia, so the T cells may come from the graft donor.

This chain joins TRBV6-1 and TRBJ2-2; TRBD2 agrees at 8 bases. The CDR3 totals 14 residues. V lost 11 bases to trimming and J lost 6 bases; unmatched junction nucleotides: 11. Germline V gene lookup returns CDR1 MNHNS and CDR2 SASEGT. The DNA of the CDR3 is TGTGCCTGCCGCAGGCGGGGGGAGCCCGGGGAGCTGTTTTTT. Protein product: CACRRRGEPGELFF.

This clonotype was seen ten or more times. The V gene is TRBV7-2, the J gene TRBJ2-7; D not certain. CDR1 is SGHTA and CDR2 is FQGNSA in the germline V gene. V lost 0 bases and J 7 bases, leaving 4 bases between the germline ends. The CDR3 is made up of 11 amino acids. This CDR3 reads CASSLAREQYF. As DNA, the CDR3 is TGTGCCAGCAGCTTAGCGAGGGAGCAGTACTTC.

J is TRBJ2-5 and V is TRBV10-3; D call uncertain. Germline V gene data show CDR1 as ENHRY and CDR2 as SYGVKD. V was shortened by 3 bases and J by 2 bases, with 16 bases between the two germline ends. The CDR3 length is 16 residues. The CDR3 sequence is CAISDLGLLDQETQYF. CDR3 coding DNA: TGTGCCATCAGTGACCTTGGCCTGCTGGATCAAGAGACCCAGTACTTC.

The chain joins TRBV4-3 to TRBJ1-1; TRBD1 is a possible D gene (5 bases). Looked up from germline, CDR1 is LGHNA and CDR2 is YSLEER. The CDR3 has 14 amino acids. Trimming left V 0 bases short and J 4 bases short, with 9 bases between. CDR3 sequence: CASSQDPGTTEAFF. CDR3 DNA sequence: TGCGCCAGCAGCCAAGACCCAGGGACCACTGAAGCTTTCTTT.

In its sample, this clonotype was seen many times. The chain is built from TRBV12-3 or TRBV12-4 and TRBJ1-6, with TRBD1 identical over 8 bases. This CDR3 spans 16 amino acids. V shed 5 bases, J shed 4 bases, and the junction held 7 bases outside the gene matches. The CDR3 DNA reads TGTGCCAGCAGTCCAGGGGGCGCTGGGTATAATTCACCCCTCCACTTT. Translating gives CASSPGGAGYNSPLHF.

This clonotype was observed a few times. The gene calls are TRBV28 and TRBJ1-2; possibly TRBD1 for D (6 bases). Trimming shortened V by 2 bases and J by 0 bases, and 19 bases separated the two germline ends. There are 18 residues in the CDR3. Germline CDR1 is MDHEN and CDR2 is SYDVKM. The CDR3 bases are TGTGCCAGCAGTTTAGCAGGGGCCGCGGGGGATGCTAACTATGGCTACACCTTC. This gives the protein CASSLAGAAGDANYGYTF.

The chain carries TRBV7-2 and TRBJ1-2, with 7 bases fitting TRBD1. CDR3 length: 12 amino acids. The J segment lost 7 bases and the V segment lost 7 bases, leaving 6 bases of the junction unmatched. CDR1 is SGHTA and CDR2 is FQGNSA in the germline V gene. In nucleotides, the CDR3 is TGTGCCAGCACTAACAGGGGTAGTGGCTACACCTTC. Translation: CASTNRGSGYTF.

As for this clonotype: The junction departs from germline at one end; a sequencing error may be responsible. The CDR3 region has the DNA TGCAGCGCTCTGGGGCAGGGGGCGAGGGAGCAGTATTTC. This encodes CSALGQGAREQYF. V is TRBV29-1 and J is TRBJ2-7; 8 bases agree with TRBD1. The germline CDR1 and CDR2 sequences are SQVTM and ANQGSEA. The CDR3 consists of 13 residues.

This chain joins TRBV24-1 and TRBJ2-2; the D is unclear. CDR1 and CDR2 from the germline V gene are KGHDR and SFDVKD. The CDR3 extends over 15 amino acids. Deletions cut 3 bases from V and 5 bases from J, with 12 bases between. For the CDR3, the DNA is TGTGCCACCAGTGATGTTAGCCCTAATACCGGGGAGCTGTTTTTT. It yields the protein CATSDVSPNTGELFF.

This clonotype has more than one count but fewer than ten. The V and J genes are TRBV10-3 and TRBJ2-2, with TRBD1 identical over 9 bases. The germline V gene encodes CDR1 ENHRY and CDR2 SYGVKD. The CDR3 length is 16 residues. Trimming cost V 2 bases and J 7 bases; bases outside gene matches: 8. CDR3 coding DNA: TGTGCCATCAGTGAGCCCTGGGACAGGGCCGACGGGGAGCTGTTTTTT. Translation: CAISEPWDRADGELFF.

This clonotype was seen repeatedly, ten times or more. The V call is TRBV7-2, the J call TRBJ2-1; D is undetermined. The CDR3 is made up of 13 amino acids. V dropped 5 bases and J dropped 8 bases, with 13 bases sitting between them. Germline CDR1 SGHTA, CDR2 FQGNSA. CDR3 coding DNA: TGTGCCAGCAGCCGACCCGGATTACATGAGCAGTTCTTC. Its translation is CASSRPGLHEQFF.

This clonotype was detected ten times or more. The chain carries TRBV25-1 and TRBJ2-1, with D possibly TRBD1 on 6 matching bases. The CDR3 consists of 16 residues. CDR1 and CDR2 from the germline V gene are MGHDK and SYGVNS. V was cut by 7 bases and J by 2 bases, with 18 bases left in between. CDR3 in DNA: TGTGCCAGCAAATCTCCCTCGACAGGCACCTACAATGAGCAGTTCTTC. Its protein product is CASKSPSTGTYNEQFF.

This clonotype was recorded many times. The chain is built from TRBV20-1 and TRBJ2-5, with D possibly TRBD2 on 6 matching bases. The CDR3 spans 15 residues. V lost 6 bases, J lost 0 bases, and 17 bases lay in between. Germline lookup yields CDR1 DFQATT and CDR2 SNEGSKA (reference sequence). Here the CDR3 DNA reads TGCAGTGCCCCCCGACAGTGGGGGGACCAAGAGACCCAGTACTTC. This codes for CSAPRQWGDQETQYF.

In its sample, this clonotype is medium-sized. This chain connects TRBV7-6 to TRBJ1-5; D remains unclear. The CDR3 has 13 residues. V was clipped by 2 bases and J by 7 bases, with 9 bases between them. Germline V CDR1 and CDR2: SGHVS, FNYEAQ. CDR3 sequence: CASSLQHRQPQHF. CDR3 sequence (DNA): TGTGCCAGCAGCTTACAACACAGACAGCCCCAGCATTTT.

This clonotype was found a few times. The genes are TRBV5-6 and TRBJ2-7; 9 nucleotides agree with TRBD2. V shed 2 bases, J shed 3 bases, and the junction held 3 bases outside the gene matches. The CDR3 covers 14 residues. Per the germline V gene, CDR1 is SGHDT and CDR2 is YYEEEE. CDR3 in amino acids: CASSFGLAHYEQYF. In nucleotides, the CDR3 is TGTGCCAGCAGCTTCGGACTAGCGCACTACGAGCAGTACTTC. Drawing the rest from reference TRBV5-6 and TRBJ2-7, the complete variable domain is DAGVTQSPTHLIKTRGQQVTLRCSPKSGHDTVSWYQQALGQGPQFIFQYYEEEERQRGNFPDRFSGHQFPNYSSELNVNALLLGDSALYLCASSFGLAHYEQYFGPGTRLTVT.

This clonotype was seen a few times. The chain joins TRBV5-5 to TRBJ2-1; TRBD2 agrees at 7 bases. The CDR3 extends over 16 amino acids. Germline CDR1 reads SGHKS; CDR2 reads YYEKEE (reference sequence). V was clipped by 0 bases and J by 0 bases; unmatched bases: 3. This CDR3 reads CASSLVPSGSYNEQFF. CDR3 DNA sequence: TGTGCCAGCAGCTTGGTCCCTAGCGGCTCCTACAATGAGCAGTTCTTC.

This clonotype was recorded many times. The chain couples TRBV10-3 to TRBJ2-1, with 7 bases that match TRBD2. Per germline, CDR1 ENHRY and CDR2 SYGVKD. Losses at the gene ends were 5 bases for V and 4 bases for J; bases not matched to a gene: 14. The CDR3 extends over 17 amino acids. The CDR3 region is CAISPAVGGKVYNEQFF. Written as DNA, the CDR3 is TGTGCCATCAGTCCAGCGGTCGGGGGGAAGGTTTACAATGAGCAGTTCTTC.

This clonotype occurred a few times. This chain links TRBV12-3 or TRBV12-4 with TRBJ1-6; 8 nucleotides agree with TRBD1. Unmatched junction bases numbered 6, after V lost 7 bases and J lost 7 bases. The CDR3 length is 14 residues. The CDR3 DNA follows: TGTGCCAGCACCCAGGGGACAGGAAATTCACCCCTCCACTTT. Translated: CASTQGTGNSPLHF.

Only a few counts were recorded for this clonotype. The genes are TRBV29-1 and TRBJ2-5; TRBD1 matches at 7 bases. After removal of 3 bases from V and 4 bases from J, the junction contained 5 bases not matched to a gene. Germline CDR1 reads SQVTM; CDR2 reads ANQGSEA. The CDR3 loop spans 13 amino acids. This CDR3 reads CSVDRRGLETQYF. The CDR3 nucleotides read TGCAGCGTTGACAGAAGGGGGCTAGAGACCCAGTACTTC.

This clonotype was detected only a few times. The V and J genes are TRBV7-3 and TRBJ2-2; D is tentatively TRBD1 or TRBD2 (5 bases each). Germline assignment: CDR1 SGHTA and CDR2 FQGTGA. Trimming cost V 7 bases and J 3 bases, with 15 bases left between them. This CDR3 contains 15 residues. CDR3 protein: CASTRDHTYTGELFF. As DNA, the CDR3 is TGTGCCAGCACCCGGGACCACACCTACACCGGGGAGCTGTTTTTT. The full variable domain, its missing parts supplied by reference TRBV7-3 and TRBJ2-2, is GAGVSQTPSNKVTEKGKYVELRCDPISGHTALYWYRQSLGQGPEFLIYFQGTGAADDSGLPNDRFFAVRPEGSVSTLKIQRTERGDSAVYLCASTRDHTYTGELFFGEGSRLTVL.

This clonotype showed up just a few times. The chain links TRBV6-2 or TRBV6-3 to TRBJ2-4; D perhaps matches TRBD1 (5 bases). Germline CDR1 MNHEY, CDR2 SVGEGT. The CDR3 is 14 amino acids. V was cut by 6 bases and J by 0 bases, with 9 bases left in between. The CDR3 spells CASSPRGAKNIQYF. CDR3 nucleotides: TGTGCCAGCAGCCCAAGGGGAGCCAAAAACATTCAGTACTTC.

The chain uses TRBV4-2 and TRBJ2-2; weak D call: TRBD1 (9 bases). CDR1 LGHNA and CDR2 YNFKEQ come from the germline V gene. Trimming shortened V by 1 base and J by 1 base, and 19 bases separated the two germline ends. The CDR3 is 19 residues long. This chain's CDR3 is CASSQVFSGTGMNTGELFF. The CDR3 nucleotides read TGTGCCAGCAGCCAAGTCTTTAGCGGGACAGGGATGAACACCGGGGAGCTGTTTTTT.

This clonotype was observed a handful of times. The genes are TRBV20-1 and TRBJ1-2; weak D call: TRBD1 (6 bases). CDR1 and CDR2 from the germline V gene are DFQATT and SNEGSKA (reference sequence). V was clipped by 3 bases and J by 4 bases, with 9 bases between them. The length of the CDR3 is 12 residues. CDR3 nucleotide sequence: TGCAGTGCTAGGGGGGGGCGCTATGGCTACACCTTC. It codes for CSARGGRYGYTF.

This clonotype was detected many times. The rearrangement links TRBV12-3 or TRBV12-4 to TRBJ2-1; D is ambiguous. V dropped 7 bases and J dropped 0 bases, with 13 bases sitting between them. This CDR3 has 15 amino acids. CDR3 region: CASKPPVSSYNEQFF. DNA for the CDR3: TGTGCCAGCAAACCCCCAGTCAGCTCCTACAATGAGCAGTTCTTC.

The CDR3 protein is CAVTRTGASEAFF. DNA for the CDR3: TGTGCCGTTACCCGGACAGGGGCTTCTGAAGCTTTCTTT. The chain has TRBV6-1 and TRBJ1-1; the match to TRBD1 covers 9 bases. CDR3 length: 13 residues. The junction had 10 bases not matched to a gene; V was cut back by 11 bases and J by 6 bases. Germline loops: CDR1 MNHNS, CDR2 SASEGT.

This clonotype was seen more than once but under ten times. V and J are TRBV19 and TRBJ2-1, with D possibly being TRBD1 (6 bases). The CDR3 is 15 residues long. The germline CDR1 and CDR2 sequences are LNHDA and SQIVND (reference sequence). V was clipped by 4 bases and J by 9 bases, with 19 bases between them. The CDR3 DNA follows: TGTGCCAGTAGTACCGCCGGGACAAAGGCTACTGAGCAGTTCTTC. Amino acid sequence: CASSTAGTKATEQFF.

This clonotype was detected only once. CDR3 sequence: CASSLVPGTGKFYEQYF. The CDR3 DNA sequence: TGTGCCAGCAGCTTAGTCCCCGGGACAGGAAAGTTCTACGAGCAGTACTTC. The chain recombines TRBV7-6 with TRBJ2-7; 8 bases align to TRBD1. Germline CDR1 is SGHVS and CDR2 is FNYEAQ. The junction had 11 bases not matched to a gene; V was cut back by 1 base and J by 3 bases. The CDR3 sequence is 17 residues long. The whole variable domain, filled in from reference TRBV7-6 and TRBJ2-7, reads GAGVSQSPRYKVTKRGQDVALRCDPISGHVSLYWYRQALGQGPEFLTYFNYEAQQDKSGLPNDRFSAERPEGSISTLTIQRTEQRDSAMYRCASSLVPGTGKFYEQYFGPGTRLTVT.

This clonotype was detected a few times. The chain combines TRBV3-1 with TRBJ2-7, with TRBD2 matching 7 bases. This CDR3 comprises 14 residues. CDR1 is LGHDT, CDR2 YNNKEL, per germline (reference sequence). The V segment lost 4 bases and the J segment 2 bases; nucleotides outside the gene matches: 5. The CDR3 here is CASSPRGVAYEQYF. The CDR3 DNA follows: TGTGCCAGCAGCCCCCGGGGGGTCGCCTACGAGCAGTACTTC.